The clone carrying this T cell receptor (beta chain) came up a few times. These data originate in a study of T cells in Graves' hyperthyroidism and ophthalmopathy. The CDR3 totals 15 residues. With 2 bases clipped from V and 2 bases from J, the junction kept 3 bases outside the gene matches. Germline V gene sequence: CDR1 SNHLY, CDR2 FYNNEI. Amplified TCR beta CDR3 regions derived from RNA transcripts. First-round RT-PCR targeting the TCR CDR3 was performed with the HTBI primer set. TCRdb reprocessed the multiplex PCR reads with MiXCR, giving one entry per CDR3 protein. The table records hundreds of thousands of distinct CDR3 sequences, 20% of them present only once. Inclusion characteristics of ophthalmopathy patients comprised a Clinical Activity Score of at least 3, a NOSPECS grade of at least 4, and duration under 3 months. Thyroid ultrasound and orbital computed tomography, with clinical symptoms and serum thyroxine and TRAb, informed diagnoses.

V is TRBV2 and J is TRBJ2-5, with 9 bases identical to TRBD1. This receptor was identified in a man in his forties or fifties with Graves' ophthalmopathy. Sequenced input: blood. CDR3 sequence (DNA): TGTGCCAGCAGTGAAACAGGGGGCAGGCAAGAGACCCAGTACTTC. Encoded protein: CASSETGGRQETQYF.